What follows is one T cell receptor beta chain and its context. The antigen is undetermined. This cohort consisted of healthy bone marrow donors. V gave up 4 bases and J gave up 4 bases, with 14 bases separating them. Germline V gene sequence: CDR1 SQVTM, CDR2 ANQGSEA. CDR3 length equals 14 residues. This record comes from a study of cytomegalovirus exposure and HLA in healthy donors. PCR was performed using 60 Vbeta and 13 Jbeta primers. In the original analysis: The count from a later analysis was 70 million to 85 million unique TCR beta chains, some 10 million of them shared. The protocol was immunoSEQ multiplex PCR, while the TCRdb copy is restricted to in-frame clones and leaves out a portion. Clone size and the V and J calls come from that table; the DNA yielded D and trimming. The sample totals tens of thousands of clones. Study conclusions and caveats: Despite most TCR sequences being rare, some public TCRs occurred in many donors.

The sequence derives from a female donor in good health and CMV-seropositive. The specimen sequenced was PBMCs. The rearrangement links TRBV29-1 to TRBJ1-3; no reliable D call. As DNA, the CDR3 is TGCAGCGTTGCGAGTGGGCTCATCGGAAACACCATATATTTT. Translating it yields CSVASGLIGNTIYF.